This entry lists 21 T cell receptor beta chains sequenced from one sample in a study of Tregs in tolerant kidney transplant recipients (dated by TCRdb to the late 2010s). Taken with the paper, the label for time point translates to: blood sample drawn before combined kidney and bone marrow transplant. The library relied on the immunoSEQ multiplex PCR assay. TCRdb mirrors the immuneACCESS table, restricted to in-frame sequences. Some clones are absent from its copies; in checked studies, under half trace to an unresolved V gene, and the reason for the others is unknown. The sample has about 94,000 clones on record, 93% of them singletons. 0.46% of the sample is in the top ten clones. Sequencing used CD4+ T cells from blood, obtained before the transplant. The receptors were gathered from a human donor who received a combined kidney and bone marrow transplant.

The chain employs TRBV19 and TRBJ2-2, with TRBD2 identical over 8 bases. Germline V gene lookup returns CDR1 LNHDA and CDR2 SQIVND (reference sequence). The CDR3 has 16 amino acids. J lost 6 bases, V lost 5 bases, and 11 bases had no gene match. The CDR3 loop reads CASSPQQRERAGELFF. CDR3 DNA sequence: TGTGCCAGTAGTCCCCAACAGCGGGAGAGGGCCGGGGAGCTGTTTTTT.

The rearrangement links TRBV7-2 to TRBJ2-1; TRBD2 matches at 12 bases. From germline, CDR1 is SGHTA and CDR2 FQGNSA. V was clipped by 2 bases and J by 6 bases; unmatched bases: 11. The CDR3 runs to 18 residues. CDR3 coding DNA: TGTGCCAGCAGCTTATATAGCACTAGCGGGAGGATGGGCAATGAGCAGTTCTTC. Translating it yields CASSLYSTSGRMGNEQFF.

The chain recombines TRBV19 with TRBJ2-7, with D perhaps matching TRBD2 (6 bases). The CDR3 runs 13 residues. V was cut by 9 bases and J by 12 bases, with 24 bases left in between. Germline CDR1 is LNHDA and CDR2 is SQIVND (reference sequence). The chain's CDR3 is CASTSGTPNMWYF. As DNA, the CDR3 is TGTGCCAGCACCTCCGGGACTCCGAATATGTGGTACTTC. Together with reference TRBV19 and TRBJ2-7, the CDR3 gives the full variable domain: DGGITQSPKYLFRKEGQNVTLSCEQNLNHDAMYWYRQDPGQGLRLIYYSQIVNDFQKGDIAEGYSVSREKKESFPLTVTSAQKNPTAFYLCASTSGTPNMWYFGPGTRLTVT.

The rearrangement links TRBV5-1 to TRBJ2-3; a weak D match, TRBD1 (7 bases). The V end was cut by 0 bases, the J end by 3 bases, with 11 bases between. The CDR3 runs 15 residues. The germline CDR1 and CDR2 sequences are SGHRS and YFSETQ. CDR3 residues: CASSLVQGGTDTQYF. In DNA form, the CDR3 reads TGCGCCAGCAGCTTGGTCCAGGGGGGAACAGATACGCAGTATTTT.

V gene TRBV10-3 combines with J gene TRBJ2-5; 10 bases agree with TRBD1. The CDR3 has 13 residues. Per germline, CDR1 ENHRY and CDR2 SYGVKD. The ends lost 6 bases at V and 5 bases at J; junction bases unmatched: 3. CDR3 region: CAISGGQGETQYF. CDR3 nucleotide sequence: TGTGCCATCAGCGGGGGACAGGGGGAGACCCAGTACTTC.

This chain uses TRBV25-1 with TRBJ1-2; 7 positions agree with TRBD1. The CDR3 runs to 14 residues. Germline V gives CDR1 MGHDK, CDR2 SYGVNS. V gave up 1 base and J gave up 6 bases; unmatched junction bases: 5. The CDR3 region is CASSEFKGADGYTF. DNA for the CDR3: TGTGCCAGCAGTGAATTCAAGGGGGCGGATGGCTACACCTTC.

The CDR3 region has the DNA TGTGCCAGCAGCTTGGAGCGGAAGGGTGGCTACACCTTC. Its protein product is CASSLERKGGYTF. This sequence joins TRBV5-6 and TRBJ1-2; D uncertain. The CDR3 has 13 residues. CDR1 SGHDT and CDR2 YYEEEE come from the germline V gene. V was trimmed by 0 bases and J by 7 bases, leaving 10 bases between them. The whole variable domain, filled in from reference TRBV5-6 and TRBJ1-2, reads DAGVTQSPTHLIKTRGQQVTLRCSPKSGHDTVSWYQQALGQGPQFIFQYYEEEERQRGNFPDRFSGHQFPNYSSELNVNALLLGDSALYLCASSLERKGGYTFGSGTRLTVV.

The V and J genes are TRBV27 and TRBJ2-3; no reliable D call. The CDR3 length is 17 residues. With 5 bases removed from V and 0 bases from J, the gap between germline ends came to 18 bases. The V gene's germline CDR1 is MNHEY and CDR2 SMNVEV (reference sequence). The CDR3 region is CASSRSGSRSSTDTQYF. The CDR3 DNA follows: TGTGCCAGCAGTCGGAGTGGCAGCCGATCTAGCACAGATACGCAGTATTTT.

V is TRBV12-5 and J is TRBJ2-3, with D perhaps TRBD1 (6 bases). The V gene's germline CDR1 is LGHNT and CDR2 FRNRAP. This CDR3 is built from 17 residues. V was trimmed by 5 bases and J by 0 bases, leaving 18 bases between them. The CDR3 loop is CASGIRPGHISTDTQYF. The CDR3 region has the DNA TGTGCTAGTGGTATACGGCCGGGACACATAAGCACAGATACGCAGTATTTT.

V and J are TRBV6-4 and TRBJ2-1; 11 nucleotides match TRBD2. The CDR3 contains 15 residues. From germline, CDR1 is MRHNA and CDR2 SNTAGT. The V and J ends lost 3 bases and 2 bases, in that order; junction bases with no gene match: 0. CDR3 amino acids: CASSELAGAYNEQFF. CDR3 coding DNA: TGTGCCAGCAGTGAACTAGCGGGGGCCTACAATGAGCAGTTCTTC.

Comments on this clone: Other nucleotide sequences from this sample produce the same CDR3. The chain carries TRBV27 and TRBJ1-6; D not certain. This CDR3 is 14 amino acids long. The germline V and J ends were trimmed by 2 bases and 13 bases, with 15 bases remaining between them. Germline CDR1 reads MNHEY; CDR2 reads SMNVEV (reference sequence). The CDR3 loop reads CASSLLVEVSPLHF. The CDR3 DNA reads as TGTGCCAGCAGTTTACTAGTGGAGGTTTCCCCCCTCCACTTT.

The chain employs TRBV5-4 and TRBJ1-3; no firm D call. The CDR3 sequence is 17 residues long. V lost 0 bases, J lost 0 bases, and 13 bases lay in between. Per germline, CDR1 SGHNT and CDR2 YYREEE (reference sequence). CDR3 residues: CASSLGTGMSSGNTIYF. The CDR3 DNA reads as TGTGCCAGCAGCTTGGGTACGGGGATGAGCTCTGGAAACACCATATATTTT.

Only a few counts were recorded for this clone. The chain has TRBV5-1 and TRBJ1-3; TRBD1 might be the D (6 bases). CDR3 length: 16 amino acids. V was cut by 3 bases and J by 5 bases, with 18 bases left in between. Germline V gene lookup returns CDR1 SGHRS and CDR2 YFSETQ. CDR3 nucleotide sequence: TGCGCCAGCAGCTCTAGGTCCAGGGGCGAGAGAAACACCATATATTTT. It translates to CASSSRSRGERNTIYF.

The chain couples TRBV27 to TRBJ1-2; tentatively, D is TRBD1 (5 bases). The germline V gene has CDR1 MNHEY and CDR2 SMNVEV (reference sequence). This CDR3 has 12 residues. The V and J ends lost 6 bases and 8 bases respectively, with 13 bases between them. The CDR3 is CASRPLGGGYTF. CDR3 sequence (DNA): TGTGCCAGCAGGCCCTTGGGGGGAGGCTACACCTTC.

The chain links TRBV19 to TRBJ2-5, with unresolved D. This CDR3 comprises 12 residues. Germline V gene lookup returns CDR1 LNHDA and CDR2 SQIVND (reference sequence). Trimming left V 4 bases short and J 2 bases short, with 5 bases between. The chain's CDR3 is CASSSRQETQYF. CDR3 DNA sequence: TGTGCCAGTAGTAGTCGTCAAGAGACCCAGTACTTC.

This chain joins TRBV11-1 and TRBJ2-7; D possibly corresponds to TRBD2 (6 bases). V lost 3 bases to trimming and J lost 4 bases, with 10 bases between them. Germline V gene data show CDR1 as SGHAT and CDR2 as FQDESV (reference sequence). The CDR3 covers 13 residues. The chain's CDR3 is CASSLRGPYEQYF. The CDR3 DNA sequence: TGTGCCAGCAGCTTGCGGGGTCCTTACGAGCAGTACTTC. The variable domain in full, completed from reference TRBV11-1 and TRBJ2-7, reads EAEVAQSPRYKITEKSQAVAFWCDPISGHATLYWYRQILGQGPELLVQFQDESVVDDSQLPKDRFSAERLKGVDSTLKIQPAELGDSAMYLCASSLRGPYEQYFGPGTRLTVT.

This chain uses TRBV6-6 with TRBJ2-5; the D gene is possibly TRBD2 (5 bases). CDR1 MNHNY and CDR2 SVGAGI come from the germline V gene (reference sequence). The CDR3 totals 12 residues. V was clipped by 10 bases and J by 5 bases, with 14 bases between them. CDR3 in DNA: TGTGCCACCAAACTTGGCGGGGAGACCCAGTACTTC. Amino acid sequence: CATKLGGETQYF.

Only one count was recorded for this clone. The V and J genes are TRBV11-3 and TRBJ2-5; D is undetermined. Germline values: CDR1 SGHNT, CDR2 YENEEA. This CDR3 has 14 residues. The V end was cut by 5 bases, the J end by 7 bases, with 17 bases between. This CDR3 is CASSLTSGSGTQYF. DNA for the CDR3: TGTGCCAGCAGCCTGACCAGTGGGTCGGGGACCCAGTACTTC.

V usage is TRBV2 and J usage is TRBJ2-2; D gene ambiguous. The V and J ends lost 6 bases and 8 bases respectively, with 10 bases between them. Per germline, CDR1 SNHLY and CDR2 FYNNEI. This CDR3 contains 12 residues. The CDR3 here is CASSPPVGELFF. The CDR3 bases are TGTGCCAGCAGCCCCCCAGTTGGGGAGCTGTTTTTT.

J is TRBJ2-7 and V is TRBV5-1, with TRBD2 matching over 7 bases. CDR1 is SGHRS, CDR2 YFSETQ, per germline. The CDR3 sequence is 15 residues long. The trim removed 7 bases at V and 2 bases at J, leaving 12 bases unmatched. The CDR3 spells CASGGGSGLPYEQYF. The CDR3 DNA reads TGCGCCAGCGGGGGGGGTTCGGGACTACCCTACGAGCAGTACTTC.

This clone was recorded only once. This chain uses TRBV15 with TRBJ2-7, with 8 bases lining up with TRBD2. The germline gives CDR1 LNHNV, CDR2 YYDKDF (reference sequence). This CDR3 is built from 15 residues. V was pared by 1 base and J by 7 bases, with 9 bases of the junction left unmatched. The CDR3 nucleotides are TGTGCCACCAGCAGAGCGGGACTAGTCGGACGGGAGCAGTACTTC. This sequence encodes CATSRAGLVGREQYF. Using reference TRBV15 and TRBJ2-7 for the parts outside the CDR3, the full variable domain is DAMVIQNPRYQVTQFGKPVTLSCSQTLNHNVMYWYQQKSSQAPKLLFHYYDKDFNNEADTPDNFQSRRPNTSFCFLDIRSPGLGDTAMYLCATSRAGLVGREQYFGPGTRLTVT.